Listed here are 9 T cell receptor beta chains from one sample, sequenced in a study of T cell repertoires in cytomegalovirus infection. TCRdb passed the reads through MiXCR, listing each CDR3 protein once. The data hold under 600,000 distinct CDR3 sequences, with approximately 15% observed a single time. The sequencing sample was made of CD8+ T cells from PBMCs. The source of these receptors is a human donor in good health (CMV status not recorded). Some clones in this sample may be carry-over from other donors' samples.

The table lists this clonotype with a few counts. This chain uses TRBV19 with TRBJ2-1; 9 nucleotides match TRBD2. This CDR3 has 15 amino acids. Germline V gene sequence: CDR1 LNHDA, CDR2 SQIVND (reference sequence). V dropped 1 base and J dropped 13; count of bases not matched to a gene: 11. CDR3 coding DNA: TGTGCCAGTAGTATAGTTGATAGCGGGGGAGACTTTCAGTTCTTC. Residues: CASSIVDSGGDFQFF.

The chain carries TRBV12-5 and TRBJ2-3; D is undetermined. Germline CDR1 is LGHNT and CDR2 is FRNRAP. Between the trimmed V and J ends, which lost 1 base and 8 bases, there was a span of 4 bases. The CDR3 extends over 11 amino acids. This CDR3 reads CASGLGLTQYF. DNA of the CDR3: TGTGCTAGTGGTTTGGGACTTACGCAGTATTTT.

This sequence joins TRBV5-1 and TRBJ2-1; 8 bases are shared with TRBD1. Germline CDR1 is SGHRS and CDR2 is YFSETQ. The CDR3 runs to 16 residues. J lost 4 bases, V lost 3 bases, and 9 bases had no gene match. The CDR3 region has the DNA TGCGCCAGCAGCTGGGGAACAGGGGGGATTTACAATGAGCAGTTCTTC. This gives the protein CASSWGTGGIYNEQFF.

The sample holds many counts of this clonotype. V gene TRBV5-6 combines with J gene TRBJ1-2; 7 positions match TRBD1. Germline values: CDR1 SGHDT, CDR2 YYEEEE. The CDR3 contains 16 residues. With V trimmed by 4 bases and J by 1 base, 10 bases remained unmatched. The CDR3: CASSETGITYNYGYTF. Written as DNA, the CDR3 is TGTGCCAGCAGCGAGACAGGGATCACTTATAACTATGGCTACACCTTC.

This clonotype was observed many times. J is TRBJ2-1 and V is TRBV2; 8 bases are a match to TRBD1. Germline CDR1 reads SNHLY; CDR2 reads FYNNEI. The CDR3 has 17 amino acids. The V and J ends lost 4 bases and 2 bases, in that order; junction bases with no gene match: 10. The CDR3 nucleotides read TGTGCCAGCAGTGCCAGGGGGCAGGGGGTACCCTACAATGAGCAGTTCTTC. Its protein is CASSARGQGVPYNEQFF.

The rearrangement joins TRBV9 to TRBJ2-1; TRBD2 agrees at 8 bases. Germline-derived CDR1 and CDR2 are SGDLS and YYNGEE. V gave up 3 bases and J gave up 16 bases; unmatched junction bases: 9. The CDR3 loop spans 12 amino acids. The CDR3 loop is CASSGSGGREFF. CDR3 nucleotides: TGTGCCAGCAGCGGGTCGGGGGGGCGGGAATTCTTC.

This clonotype came up many times. This chain joins TRBV14 and TRBJ2-7; the match to TRBD1 covers 7 bases. Looked up from germline, CDR1 is SGHDN and CDR2 is FVKESK. The CDR3 extends over 14 amino acids. J gave up 4 bases and V 4 bases, and 7 bases lay outside the gene matches. The CDR3 DNA follows: TGTGCCAGCAGCCCGGGACAGTACAATTACGAGCAGTACTTC. Encoded protein: CASSPGQYNYEQYF.

The chain links TRBV14 to TRBJ2-5; TRBD2 might be the D (6 bases). This CDR3 spans 15 amino acids. Trimming removed 5 bases at V and 2 bases at J, with 15 bases between. Germline CDR1 SGHDN, CDR2 FVKESK. CDR3 DNA sequence: TGTGCCAGCAGCTCAACTAGCCTCCTTCAAGAGACCCAGTACTTC. Amino acid sequence: CASSSTSLLQETQYF.

This clonotype was seen at least ten times. V usage is TRBV7-9 and J usage is TRBJ2-1; 9 bases are a match to TRBD2. In germline, CDR1 is SEHNR, CDR2 FQNEAQ (reference sequence). The CDR3 contains 16 residues. Trimming removed 2 bases from V and 2 bases from J; junction bases left unmatched: 4. Here the CDR3 reads CASSLRTSVPYNEQFF. The CDR3 coding sequence is TGTGCCAGCAGCTTACGGACTAGCGTTCCCTACAATGAGCAGTTCTTC. Full variable domain (outside the CDR3, taken from reference TRBV7-9 and TRBJ2-1): DTGVSQNPRHKITKRGQNVTFRCDPISEHNRLYWYRQTLGQGPEFLTYFQNEAQLEKSRLLSDRFSAERPKGSFSTLEIQRTEQGDSAMYLCASSLRTSVPYNEQFFGPGTRLTVL.